The 30 T cell receptor beta chains in this list originate from one sample, sequenced in a study of cytomegalovirus exposure and HLA in healthy donors. Primers for the PCR totalled 60 Vbeta and 13 Jbeta. Using immunoSEQ multiplex PCR, the repertoire was profiled, and TCRdb retains in-frame clones only, with some absent. The sample shows approximately 180,000 clones, roughly 74% of them seen only once. Sequencing input: PBMCs. The receptors come from a woman aged 30 to 39 in good health and CMV-seronegative.

The rearrangement links TRBV5-4 to TRBJ2-7, with 7 bases lining up with TRBD1. Germline CDR1 reads SGHNT; CDR2 reads YYREEE (reference sequence). Losses at the gene ends were 0 bases for V and 0 bases for J; bases not matched to a gene: 3. CDR3 length: 15 amino acids. This CDR3 reads CASSLGTGHSYEQYF. CDR3 DNA sequence: TGTGCCAGCAGCTTGGGGACAGGTCACTCCTACGAGCAGTACTTC.

V gene TRBV6-1 combines with J gene TRBJ2-7; 11 bases agree with TRBD1. Unmatched junction bases numbered 2, after V lost 4 bases and J lost 6 bases. CDR1 and CDR2 (germline): MNHNS, SASEGT. The CDR3 has 13 amino acids. The CDR3 DNA reads as TGTGCCAGCAGTGGGACAGGGGGCAGCGAGCAGTACTTC. It yields the protein CASSGTGGSEQYF.

The chain employs TRBV25-1 and TRBJ2-1; D is possibly TRBD1 (6 bases). The ends were cut back, 2 bases at V and 3 bases at J, with 11 bases in the middle. CDR1 and CDR2 (germline): MGHDK, SYGVNS. The CDR3 has 15 residues. CDR3 coding DNA: TGTGCCAGCAGTGAACCCGGGACACACTACAATGAGCAGTTCTTC. This translates into CASSEPGTHYNEQFF. The full variable domain, completed using reference TRBV25-1 and TRBJ2-1, is EADIYQTPRYLVIGTGKKITLECSQTMGHDKMYWYQQDPGMELHLIHYSYGVNSTEKGDLSSESTVSRIRTEHFPLTLESARPSHTSQYLCASSEPGTHYNEQFFGPGTRLTVL.

This clone was seen only a few times. The CDR3 DNA reads as TGTGCCAGCAGTTACCGGACAGGCGACAAGAACACTGAAGCTTTCTTT. Translating gives CASSYRTGDKNTEAFF. This chain joins TRBV6-6 and TRBJ1-1, with 7 bases lining up with TRBD1. The CDR3 runs 16 residues. With 2 bases clipped from V and 1 base from J, the junction kept 7 bases outside the gene matches. The germline CDR1 and CDR2 sequences are MNHNY and SVGAGI (reference sequence).

V and J are TRBV18 and TRBJ1-3; D might be TRBD1 (6 bases). This CDR3 is 16 amino acids long. CDR1 KGHSH and CDR2 LQKENI come from the germline V gene. V was clipped by 1 base and J by 8 bases, with 18 bases between them. CDR3 protein: CASSPRISREGDTIYF. The CDR3 region has the DNA TGTGCCAGCTCACCACGAATATCACGAGAGGGGGACACCATATATTTT.

The chain carries TRBV19 and TRBJ2-7, with 15 bases aligning to TRBD2. Germline V gene data show CDR1 as LNHDA and CDR2 as SQIVND (reference sequence). J gave up 4 bases and V 3 bases, and 10 bases lay outside the gene matches. The CDR3 is 18 residues long. Here the CDR3 reads CASSITGLAGGRWYEQYF. CDR3 DNA sequence: TGTGCCAGTAGTATCACGGGACTAGCGGGAGGACGTTGGTACGAGCAGTACTTC. Complete variable domain (other parts from reference TRBV19 and TRBJ2-7): DGGITQSPKYLFRKEGQNVTLSCEQNLNHDAMYWYRQDPGQGLRLIYYSQIVNDFQKGDIAEGYSVSREKKESFPLTVTSAQKNPTAFYLCASSITGLAGGRWYEQYFGPGTRLTVT.

The chain joins TRBV9 to TRBJ2-1; TRBD2 matches at 7 bases. Per germline, CDR1 SGDLS and CDR2 YYNGEE. The CDR3 is 16 residues long. V shed 0 bases and J 4 bases; nucleotides not matched to a gene: 7. The CDR3 here is CASSVGAGEKYNEQFF. CDR3 coding DNA: TGTGCCAGCAGCGTAGGGGCGGGAGAGAAGTACAATGAGCAGTTCTTC. Based on the CDR3 plus reference TRBV9 and TRBJ2-1, the full variable domain is DSGVTQTPKHLITATGQRVTLRCSPRSGDLSVYWYQQSLDQGLQFLIQYYNGEERAKGNILERFSAQQFPDLHSELNLSSLELGDSALYFCASSVGAGEKYNEQFFGPGTRLTVL.

The rearrangement joins TRBV5-1 to TRBJ2-5; D perhaps matches TRBD2 (5 bases). The germline V and J ends were trimmed by 0 bases and 2 bases, with 11 bases remaining between them. CDR1 SGHRS and CDR2 YFSETQ come from the germline V gene. This CDR3 has 15 amino acids. In DNA form, the CDR3 reads TGCGCCAGCAGCTTGGGCTTCAGCGGTCAAGAGACCCAGTACTTC. Its protein is CASSLGFSGQETQYF.

The chain couples TRBV4-3 to TRBJ1-4; D possibly corresponds to TRBD1 (5 bases). Between the trimmed V and J ends, which lost 1 base and 8 bases, there was a span of 26 bases. The CDR3 covers 19 residues. From germline, CDR1 is LGHNA and CDR2 YSLEER. The CDR3 sequence: CASSQVAGTPGGRREKLFF. In DNA, the CDR3 is TGCGCCAGCAGCCAAGTCGCCGGCACCCCGGGGGGGAGGCGGGAAAAACTGTTTTTT.

The chain uses TRBV5-5 and TRBJ2-3, with D possibly being TRBD1 (5 bases). Germline CDR1 reads SGHKS; CDR2 reads YYEKEE (reference sequence). The CDR3 covers 18 residues. Trimming shortened V by 1 base and J by 5 bases, and 23 bases separated the two germline ends. The CDR3 here is CASSLRGQRPNRIDTQYF. The CDR3 DNA follows: TGTGCCAGCAGCTTGAGGGGTCAGCGCCCCAATCGGATAGATACGCAGTATTTT.

J is TRBJ1-2 and V is TRBV6-6; 9 bases map to TRBD1. The germline V gene encodes CDR1 MNHNY and CDR2 SVGAGI (reference sequence). The junction had 8 bases not matched to a gene; V was cut back by 11 bases and J by 1 base. The CDR3 length is 14 residues. The CDR3 protein is CASSRTGVNYGYTF. The CDR3 DNA is TGTGCCTCCTCCCGGACAGGGGTTAACTATGGCTACACCTTC.

V and J are TRBV4-1 and TRBJ2-1; D perhaps matches TRBD2 (7 bases). Germline assignment: CDR1 MGHRA and CDR2 YSYEKL. The CDR3 contains 15 residues. Trimming cost V 4 bases and J 10 bases, with 20 bases left between them. The CDR3 nucleotides are TGCGCCAGCAGCCCTGGGGGGGGCCCTATTGTGGAGCAGTTCTTC. Encoded protein: CASSPGGGPIVEQFF.

The chain is built from TRBV11-3 and TRBJ1-3, with 8 bases identical to TRBD1. Germline trimming cut 5 bases from V and 0 bases from J; bases unmatched to any gene: 6. CDR1 is SGHNT and CDR2 is YENEEA in the germline V gene. This CDR3 is 16 amino acids long. The CDR3 sequence is CASSHGQGVSGNTIYF. The CDR3 bases are TGTGCCAGCAGCCACGGACAGGGAGTCTCTGGAAACACCATATATTTT.

This rearrangement joins TRBV7-3 to TRBJ2-5; 8 bases are shared with TRBD1. CDR3 length: 16 residues. Germline V gene data show CDR1 as SGHTA and CDR2 as FQGTGA. V was clipped by 1 base and J by 3 bases; unmatched bases: 7. Written as DNA, the CDR3 is TGTGCCAGCAGCTTAATTGACGGACAGGGTGAAGAGACCCAGTACTTC. Protein: CASSLIDGQGEETQYF.

This clone was seen a handful of times. This chain uses TRBV9 with TRBJ2-1; a possible D gene is TRBD2 (5 bases). Germline CDR1 SGDLS, CDR2 YYNGEE. This CDR3 region has 14 residues. V was cut by 3 bases and J by 4 bases, with 11 bases left in between. Here the CDR3 reads CASSGGALYNEQFF. DNA of the CDR3: TGTGCCAGCAGCGGGGGAGCATTGTACAATGAGCAGTTCTTC.

In its sample, this clone was seen a few times. The chain is built from TRBV12-2 and TRBJ2-4; the table names TRBD2, a call not compared with the DNA. TRBV12-2 is labeled a pseudogene. The CDR3 has 14 residues. The CDR3 nucleotides are TGTGCAAACGGTGAGGCGGGAGCTGTGGACATTCAGTACTTC. As protein: CANGEAGAVDIQYF.

The count of this clone is one. This chain joins TRBV6-5 and TRBJ1-1; tentatively, D is TRBD1 (5 bases). V gave up 6 bases and J gave up 5 bases, with 16 bases separating them. This CDR3 comprises 14 residues. Looked up from germline, CDR1 is MNHEY and CDR2 is SVGAGI. CDR3 protein: CASRQGDRKTEAFF. The CDR3 DNA reads TGTGCCAGCAGGCAGGGTGATAGAAAGACTGAAGCTTTCTTT.

The rearrangement uses TRBV19 and TRBJ1-1; D possibly corresponds to TRBD1 (5 bases). This CDR3 comprises 17 residues. The V and J ends lost 7 bases and 4 bases respectively, with 25 bases between them. Germline V gene lookup returns CDR1 LNHDA and CDR2 SQIVND (reference sequence). This chain's CDR3 is CASNPEELTAASTEAFF. As DNA, the CDR3 is TGTGCCAGTAACCCCGAGGAACTGACAGCAGCTAGCACTGAAGCTTTCTTT.

The CDR3 region has the DNA TGTGCCAGTAGTACCGCGGTGGGCTACGAGCAGTACTTC. As protein: CASSTAVGYEQYF. The chain uses TRBV19 and TRBJ2-7; D gene ambiguous. Trimming removed 4 bases from V and 3 bases from J, with 10 bases in between. The CDR3 contains 13 residues. Germline CDR1 is LNHDA and CDR2 is SQIVND (reference sequence).

This chain connects TRBV5-6 to TRBJ1-2; no definite D call. V shed 0 bases and J shed 4 bases, with 7 bases lying between them. The CDR3 runs 13 residues. The germline gives CDR1 SGHDT, CDR2 YYEEEE. In DNA form, the CDR3 reads TGTGCCAGCAGCTTGGGAGGTAGCTATGGCTACACCTTC. Its protein product is CASSLGGSYGYTF.

This sequence joins TRBV30 and TRBJ1-2, with TRBD1 identical over 10 bases. The germline CDR1 and CDR2 sequences are GTSNPN and SVGIG (reference sequence). CDR3 length equals 15 residues. Germline trimming cut 2 bases from V and 4 bases from J; bases unmatched to any gene: 7. The CDR3 sequence: CAWSLGQGRIYGYTF. The CDR3 DNA is TGTGCCTGGAGTCTGGGACAGGGGAGGATCTATGGCTACACCTTC.

The J gene is TRBJ1-3, the V gene TRBV9; D may be TRBD1 (6 bases). The CDR3 consists of 15 residues. Trimming removed 4 bases at V and 0 bases at J, with 11 bases between. Germline CDR1 SGDLS, CDR2 YYNGEE. CDR3 sequence: CASSPQGHSGNTIYF. Here the CDR3 DNA reads TGTGCCAGCAGCCCACAGGGTCACTCTGGAAACACCATATATTTT.

This clone has a handful of counts. The rearrangement links TRBV7-2 to TRBJ2-7; 10 positions agree with TRBD2. Germline CDR1 reads SGHTA; CDR2 reads FQGNSA. V trimming: 1 base; J trimming: 6 bases; junction bases outside the gene matches: 9. This CDR3 is built from 16 residues. DNA for the CDR3: TGTGCCAGCAGCTTAGTCGCGGCTAGCGGGAGCCGCGAGCAGTACTTC. Translation gives CASSLVAASGSREQYF. Based on the CDR3 plus reference TRBV7-2 and TRBJ2-7, the full variable domain is GAGVSQSPSNKVTEKGKDVELRCDPISGHTALYWYRQSLGQGLEFLIYFQGNSAPDKSGLPSDRFSAERTGGSVSTLTIQRTQQEDSAVYLCASSLVAASGSREQYFGPGTRLTVT.

The chain couples TRBV19 to TRBJ2-3, with TRBD2 as a possible D gene (6 bases). V lost 1 base and J lost 0, with 8 bases in between. The CDR3 runs 15 residues. Germline V lookup: CDR1 LNHDA, CDR2 SQIVND (reference sequence). The CDR3 region is CASSIVAGSTDTQYF. DNA for the CDR3: TGTGCCAGTAGTATAGTCGCGGGGAGCACAGATACGCAGTATTTT.

The chain combines TRBV10-1 with TRBJ2-7; no clear D gene. Germline lookup yields CDR1 WNHNN and CDR2 SYGVQD (reference sequence). The CDR3 runs 15 residues. Trimming removed 3 bases at V and 4 bases at J, with 16 bases between. The CDR3 nucleotides read TGCGCCAGCAGTGATCCGAACGGTACTATGTACGAGCAGTACTTC. This codes for CASSDPNGTMYEQYF.

The chain's CDR3 is CASSQDWGRVMNEQFF. The CDR3 nucleotides are TGTGCCAGCAGCCAAGATTGGGGCAGGGTAATGAATGAGCAGTTCTTC. The V and J genes are TRBV14 and TRBJ2-1; perhaps TRBD1 as D (5 bases). CDR1 and CDR2 from the germline V gene are SGHDN and FVKESK. This CDR3 is built from 16 residues. Trimming removed 0 bases at V and 7 bases at J, with 16 bases between.

This sequence joins TRBV19 and TRBJ1-3, with 9 positions matching TRBD1. CDR1 and CDR2 (germline): LNHDA, SQIVND (reference sequence). Germline trimming cut 6 bases from V and 1 base from J; bases unmatched to any gene: 10. This CDR3 contains 17 residues. CDR3 protein: CASRRLGQGSSGNTIYF. The CDR3 DNA is TGTGCCAGTAGGAGGTTGGGACAGGGATCTTCTGGAAACACCATATATTTT.

Only one count was recorded for this clone. J is TRBJ2-3 and V is TRBV27; 10 bases are a match to TRBD1. After removal of 3 bases from V and 4 bases from J, the junction contained 7 bases not matched to a gene. The CDR3 is made up of 16 amino acids. Germline values: CDR1 MNHEY, CDR2 SMNVEV (reference sequence). CDR3 amino acids: CASSFRTGGSADTQYF. The CDR3 region has the DNA TGTGCCAGCAGTTTCCGGACAGGGGGAAGTGCAGATACGCAGTATTTT.

This sequence joins TRBV10-3 and TRBJ2-7, with D uncertain. The CDR3 is 14 amino acids. V was shortened by 4 bases and J by 0 bases, with 10 bases between the two germline ends. Looked up from germline, CDR1 is ENHRY and CDR2 is SYGVKD. The CDR3 region has the DNA TGTGCCATCAGTGTTGCGTCGAGCTCCTACGAGCAGTACTTC. Translation: CAISVASSSYEQYF.

The chain uses TRBV18 and TRBJ2-1; a weak D match, TRBD1 (6 bases). With 6 bases removed from V and 11 bases from J, the gap between germline ends came to 20 bases. Per the germline V gene, CDR1 is KGHSH and CDR2 is LQKENI. This CDR3 contains 14 residues. CDR3 region: CASSPGQILQQQFF. The CDR3 DNA reads as TGTGCCAGCTCTCCAGGACAGATACTACAGCAGCAGTTCTTC.